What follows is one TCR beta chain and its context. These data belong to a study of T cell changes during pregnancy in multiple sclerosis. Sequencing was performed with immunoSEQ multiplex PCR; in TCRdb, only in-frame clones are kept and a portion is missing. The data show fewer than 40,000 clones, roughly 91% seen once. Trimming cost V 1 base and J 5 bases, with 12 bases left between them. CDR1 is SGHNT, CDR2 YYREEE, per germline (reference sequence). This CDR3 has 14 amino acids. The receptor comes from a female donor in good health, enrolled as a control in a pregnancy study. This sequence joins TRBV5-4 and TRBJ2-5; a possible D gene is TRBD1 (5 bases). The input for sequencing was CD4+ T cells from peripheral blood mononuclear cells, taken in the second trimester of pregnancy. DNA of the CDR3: TGTGCCAGCAGCTTGTCTCTCAGGGTCGAGACCCAGTACTTC. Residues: CASSLSLRVETQYF.